The sequence of this T cell receptor (beta chain) was determined in a study of shared clonotypes between healthy human individuals. CDR3 size: 16 residues. Clones were sequenced by immunoSEQ multiplex PCR, and TCRdb holds only the in-frame ones, with some missing. The sample contains approximately 710,000 clones, 90% of which appear only once. The rearrangement uses TRBV21-1 and TRBJ2-5; TRBD1, the table's D call, was not compared with the DNA. TRBV21-1 has pseudogene status. Sequencing input: memory CD8+ T cells from PBMCs. Subset meaning: CD45RO+ cells pooled with CCR7-negative TemRA cells. The receptor was isolated from a man between 18 and 35 years old in good health. Some clones in this sample may be carry-over from other donors' samples. CDR3 amino acids: CASSKPRKNSKETQYF. The CDR3 coding sequence is TGTGCCAGCAGCAAACCGAGAAAGAACAGCAAAGAGACCCAGTACTTC.